These T cell receptor beta chains were read from a single sample in a study of T cell repertoires in cytomegalovirus infection. One entry per CDR3 protein, called by TCRdb with MiXCR from the reads. This sample yields 310,000 or so distinct CDR3 sequences, of which about a tenth are seen a single time; around 2.4% belongs to the top ten. Sequenced input: PBMCs. These receptor sequences come from a human donor in good health (CMV status not recorded). Some clones in this sample may be carry-over from other donors' samples. Each CDR3 is given with its conserved first and last residue. The D gene is left open where the match is weak. Clone size is stated in some rows and not others, as once, few, many or a class when expanded.

J	V	size	D	DNA	CDR3
TRBJ2-3	TRBV5-4	-	-	TGTGCCAGCAGCCCCACTCCGGACAGAGACACAGATACGCAGTATTTT	CASSPTPDRDTDTQYF
TRBJ2-5	TRBV9	-	-	TGTGCCAGCAGCGGCGGGACCCTGGGGGAGACCCAGTACTTC	CASSGGTLGETQYF
TRBJ2-1	TRBV7-2	many	-	TGTGCCAGCAGCTTTTCAGGGAGCTCCTACAATGAGCAGTTCTTC	CASSFSGSSYNEQFF
TRBJ2-2	TRBV5-5	many	-	TGTGCCAGCAGCTTGGGGGGCTCGGACACCGGGGAGCTGTTTTTT	CASSLGGSDTGELFF
TRBJ1-2	TRBV29-1	-	-	TGCAGCGTTTCACAGGGTCTTAACTATGGCTACACCTTC	CSVSQGLNYGYTF
TRBJ2-1	TRBV29-1	many	-	TGCAGCGTTGAATCGGCAGGGCAGGCTGAGCAGTTCTTC	CSVESAGQAEQFF
TRBJ1-3	TRBV3-1	-	-	TGTGCCAGCAGCCAATACGGGGCACGCTCTGGAAACACCATATATTTT	CASSQYGARSGNTIYF
TRBJ2-3	TRBV7-8	many	-	TGTGCCAGCAGACAAACTAGTTTCCCAGATACGCAGTATTTT	CASRQTSFPDTQYF
TRBJ1-1	TRBV3-1	few	-	TGTGCCAGCAGCCTCGGGGGGGCGTCCACTGAAGCTTTCTTT	CASSLGGASTEAFF
TRBJ2-3	TRBV24-1	-	-	TGTGCCACCAGTCCTTCAGGGGAGGGAACAGATACGCAGTATTTT	CATSPSGEGTDTQYF
TRBJ1-6	TRBV9	-	-	TGTGCCAGCAGCGTGTACAGGGCATCCTCCTATAATTCACCCCTCCACTTT	CASSVYRASSYNSPLHF
TRBJ2-5	TRBV28	few	TRBD2	TGTGCCAGCAGTTTGCGGGGGGTTGTGGAGACCCAGTACTTC	CASSLRGVVETQYF
TRBJ2-3	TRBV2	few	-	TGTGCCAGCACTCCTTCAGGGGAGGTAGCAGATACGCAGTATTTT	CASTPSGEVADTQYF
TRBJ2-1	TRBV7-9	many	-	TGTGCCAGCAGCACCTTCAGGGATTCCAATGAGCAGTTCTTC	CASSTFRDSNEQFF
TRBJ2-1	TRBV4-1	many	TRBD2	TGCGCCAGCAGCCATGCCCAGGGGAAGCGGGGGAGCTCCTACAATGAGCAGTTCTTC	CASSHAQGKRGSSYNEQFF
TRBJ2-3	TRBV5-6	few	-	TGTGCCAGCAGCCATGGGGCGCTTAGCACAGATACGCAGTATTTT	CASSHGALSTDTQYF
TRBJ2-5	TRBV12-3/TRBV12-4	-	-	TGTGCCAGCAGTTTGTTCGGCTCCGCACGGGAGACCCAGTACTTC	CASSLFGSARETQYF
TRBJ2-1	TRBV28	-	-	TGTGCCAGCAATGGGGGGTTGTACAATGAGCAGTTCTTC	CASNGGLYNEQFF
TRBJ2-1	TRBV7-8	few	TRBD2	TGTGCCAGCAGCTTAGGGACTAGCCTGCAGAATGAGCAGTTCTTC	CASSLGTSLQNEQFF
TRBJ1-5	TRBV2	many	-	TGTGCCAGCGCCACAGCCCAGAATAGCAATCAGCCCCAGCATTTT	CASATAQNSNQPQHF
TRBJ1-1	TRBV2	-	-	TGTGCCAGCAGTGAAGCAACGGGGAGGGTGCCTGAAGCTTTCTTT	CASSEATGRVPEAFF
TRBJ1-1	TRBV6-6	many	-	TGTGCCGGACGGCAGGGGCTGGGGAACACTGAAGCTTTCTTT	CAGRQGLGNTEAFF
TRBJ2-3	TRBV10-3	many	-	TGTGCCATCAGTGAGAGCCAGGGGTTTAGCACGCAGTATTTT	CAISESQGFSTQYF
TRBJ2-2	TRBV28	many	-	TGTGCCAGCAGTTTACCCGACTACACCGGGGAGCTGTTTTTT	CASSLPDYTGELFF
TRBJ2-6	TRBV19	-	-	TGTGCCAGTAGTATATTACCTTCCTCTGGGGCCAACGTCCTGACTTTC	CASSILPSSGANVLTF
TRBJ2-1	TRBV7-2	many	TRBD2	TGTGCCAGCAGCTTAGGCGGACTAGCGGGGGCATACGTGCAGTTCTTC	CASSLGGLAGAYVQFF
TRBJ2-5	TRBV28	-	-	TGTGCCAGCACCACAAGTCAGCCTTTGGAGACCCAGTACTTC	CASTTSQPLETQYF
TRBJ1-1	TRBV7-8	many	TRBD1	TGTGCCAGCAGCTTAGATGGGACAGGGGGGGTTGAGGCTTTCTTT	CASSLDGTGGVEAFF
TRBJ2-2	TRBV28	many	-	TGTGCCAGCAGTTTACCTACGGCCGGCACCGGGGAGCTGTTTTTT	CASSLPTAGTGELFF
TRBJ2-5	TRBV12-3/TRBV12-4	many	TRBD1	TGTGCCAGCAGTTTTCGGACAGGGGTGAGAGAGACCCAGTACTTC	CASSFRTGVRETQYF
TRBJ1-1	TRBV6-5	many	-	TGTGCCAGCAGTCCCCCCCCGCTACAGGGTCCCACTGAAGCTTTCTTT	CASSPPPLQGPTEAFF
TRBJ2-4	TRBV7-3	many	-	TGTGCCAGCAGCACCCTTTGGGGACCTCAGGGAGAAGAAGCCAAAAACATTCAGTACTTC	CASSTLWGPQGEEAKNIQYF
TRBJ1-2	TRBV7-8	many	-	TGTGCCAGCAGCTTAAAGGATAGCTATGGCTACACCTTC	CASSLKDSYGYTF
TRBJ2-6	TRBV5-5	many	-	TGTGCCAGCAGGTACCGGGACACCTCTGGGGCCAACGTCCTGACTTTC	CASRYRDTSGANVLTF
TRBJ1-1	TRBV6-2/TRBV6-3	few	-	TGTGCCAGCAGTTACTCGACCCTCCCTAACACTGAAGCTTTCTTT	CASSYSTLPNTEAFF
TRBJ1-1	TRBV7-9	few	-	TGTGCCACCGGGGGGAACACTGAAGCTTTCTTT	CATGGNTEAFF
TRBJ1-2	TRBV7-2	many	-	TGTGCCAGCAGCCAGCGAGGACAGACCAACTATGGCTACACCTTC	CASSQRGQTNYGYTF
TRBJ2-5	TRBV7-2	many	-	TGTGCCAGCAGCACCTATCTAGAGACCCAGTACTTC	CASSTYLETQYF
TRBJ2-2	TRBV6-5	many	-	TGTGCCAGCAGTTACTCTTGGGACGGAGCGAACACCGGGGAGCTGTTTTTT	CASSYSWDGANTGELFF
TRBJ2-7	TRBV6-5	many	TRBD1	TGTGCCAGCTCCTTCCGGGACAGGCCAAAGGAGCAGTACTTC	CASSFRDRPKEQYF
TRBJ1-2	TRBV23-1	few	-	TGCGCCAGCAGCCCCGAGTGCCAATTAAGGAGGAGTCGGGGCTACACCTTC	CASSPECQLRRSRGYTF
TRBJ1-2	TRBV20-1	many	-	TGCAGTGCTACCCAGGGTCTCAACTATGGCTACACCTTC	CSATQGLNYGYTF
TRBJ2-1	TRBV7-2	many	-	TGTGCCAGCAGCTTATTGTCAGCCCATGTGGATGAGCAGTTCTTC	CASSLLSAHVDEQFF
TRBJ1-5	TRBV5-6	few	-	TGTGCCAGCAGCTCCCCCGGGGAACGCAATCAGCCCCAGCATTTT	CASSSPGERNQPQHF
TRBJ2-1	TRBV20-1	-	-	TGCAGTGCTCCCGTCCGACCCGGGATAGTCGTCAATGAGCAGTTCTTC	CSAPVRPGIVVNEQFF
TRBJ2-5	TRBV6-2/TRBV6-3	many	-	TGTGCCAGCAGTCGAGGGACAACGTACCAAGAGACCCAGTACTTC	CASSRGTTYQETQYF
TRBJ1-2	TRBV29-1	many	TRBD1	TGCAGCGCCCGGGACAGGGAGGACTATGGCTACACCTTC	CSARDREDYGYTF
TRBJ2-1	TRBV6-5	many	-	TGTGCCAGCAGTTACTCGAACAGCTTGGGGAATGAGCAGTTCTTC	CASSYSNSLGNEQFF
TRBJ2-3	TRBV19	few	-	TGTGCCAGCCGGACTACCTCCACAGATACGCAGTATTTT	CASRTTSTDTQYF
TRBJ1-1	TRBV29-1	-	-	TGCAGCGTCGTCGAGGGCGATTGGATGAACACTGAAGCTTTCTTT	CSVVEGDWMNTEAFF
TRBJ2-5	TRBV20-1	many	-	TGCAGTGCAGTAGGACGTTCCGGGGCCGTCTTAGAGACCCAGTACTTC	CSAVGRSGAVLETQYF